This T cell receptor (beta chain) was documented in a study of identical twins. V shed 5 bases, J shed 15 bases, and the junction held 6 bases outside the gene matches. The CDR3 is 11 residues long. Germline assignment: CDR1 LNHDA and CDR2 SQIVND (reference sequence). The study, taken as a whole, reports: Cord blood beta clonotypes present at high abundance carried fewer insertions; no such pattern appeared in memory repertoires. In monozygotic twins, models underestimated the sharing of out-of-frame TCR alpha. Possibly, invariant MAIT and iNKT cells partly confounded zero-insertion analyses.

cDNA molecules carried unique molecular identifiers, and template switching added a universal primer site. TCRdb fed the 5' RACE reads into MiXCR, producing one record per CDR3 protein. Among around 370,000 distinct CDR3 sequences listed, roughly 9% were seen once. About this clonotype itself: Its antigen is not identified.

The sample taken for sequencing was naive T cells sorted from blood. This clonotype was sampled from a woman aged 45-60 years in good health. The chain couples TRBV19 to TRBJ2-1; 8 nucleotides agree with TRBD1. CDR3: CASSAGQVTFF. DNA for the CDR3: TGTGCCAGTAGTGCGGGACAGGTTACGTTCTTC.